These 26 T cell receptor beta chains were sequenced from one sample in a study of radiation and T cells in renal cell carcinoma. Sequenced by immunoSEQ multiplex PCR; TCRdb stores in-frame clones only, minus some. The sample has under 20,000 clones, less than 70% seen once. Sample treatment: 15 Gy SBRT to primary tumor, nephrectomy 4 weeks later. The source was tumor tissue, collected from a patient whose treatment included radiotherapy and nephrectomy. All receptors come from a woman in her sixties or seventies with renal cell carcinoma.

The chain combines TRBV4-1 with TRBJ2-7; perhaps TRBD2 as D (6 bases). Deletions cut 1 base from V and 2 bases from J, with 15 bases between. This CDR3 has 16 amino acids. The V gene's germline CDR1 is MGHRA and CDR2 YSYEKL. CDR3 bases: TGCGCCAGCAGCCAAGGGGGGGACCGAATAACCTACGAGCAGTACTTC. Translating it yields CASSQGGDRITYEQYF.

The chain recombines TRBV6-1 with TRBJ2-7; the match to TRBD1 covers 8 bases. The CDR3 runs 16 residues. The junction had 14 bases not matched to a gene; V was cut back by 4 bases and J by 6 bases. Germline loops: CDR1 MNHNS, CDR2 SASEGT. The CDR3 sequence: CASSVWQDRVRVEQYF. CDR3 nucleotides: TGTGCCAGCAGTGTGTGGCAGGACAGGGTGAGGGTCGAGCAGTACTTC.

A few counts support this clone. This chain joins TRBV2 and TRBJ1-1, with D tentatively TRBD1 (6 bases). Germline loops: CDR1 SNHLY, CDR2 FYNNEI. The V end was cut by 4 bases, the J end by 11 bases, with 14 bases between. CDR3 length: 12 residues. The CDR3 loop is CASSGTGWRAFF. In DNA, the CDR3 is TGTGCCAGCAGTGGTACAGGGTGGCGGGCTTTCTTT.

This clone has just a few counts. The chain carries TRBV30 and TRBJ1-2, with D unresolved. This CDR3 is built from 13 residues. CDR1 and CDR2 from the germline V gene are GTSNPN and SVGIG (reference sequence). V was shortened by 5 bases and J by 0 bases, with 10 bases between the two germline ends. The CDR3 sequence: CAWGPPANYGYTF. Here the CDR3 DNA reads TGTGCCTGGGGACCTCCAGCTAACTATGGCTACACCTTC.

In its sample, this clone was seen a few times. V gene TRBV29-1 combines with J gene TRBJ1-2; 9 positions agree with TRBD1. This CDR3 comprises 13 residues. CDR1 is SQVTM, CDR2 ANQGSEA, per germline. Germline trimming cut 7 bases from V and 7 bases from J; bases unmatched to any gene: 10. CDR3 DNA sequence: TGCAGCGCCCGGACAGGGGTCGACTTTGGCTACACCTTC. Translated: CSARTGVDFGYTF.

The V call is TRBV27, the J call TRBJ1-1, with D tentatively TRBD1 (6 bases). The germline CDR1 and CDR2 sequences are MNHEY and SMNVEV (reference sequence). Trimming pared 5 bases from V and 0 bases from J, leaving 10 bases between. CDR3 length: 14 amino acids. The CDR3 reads CASSRGHLNTEAFF. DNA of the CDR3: TGTGCCAGCAGTAGGGGACACCTGAACACTGAAGCTTTCTTT.

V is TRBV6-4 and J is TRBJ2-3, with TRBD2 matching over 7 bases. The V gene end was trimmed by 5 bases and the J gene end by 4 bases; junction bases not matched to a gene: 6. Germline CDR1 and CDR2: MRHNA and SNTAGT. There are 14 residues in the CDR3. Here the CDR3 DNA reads TGTGCCAGCAGTACCTCGGGGGGAGCAGATACGCAGTATTTT. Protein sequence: CASSTSGGADTQYF.

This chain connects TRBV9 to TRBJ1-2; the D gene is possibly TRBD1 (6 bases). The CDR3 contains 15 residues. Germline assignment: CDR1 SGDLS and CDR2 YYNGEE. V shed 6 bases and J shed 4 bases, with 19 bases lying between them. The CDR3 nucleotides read TGTGCCAGCACTCCGACCTTACAGGGTGGCTATGGCTACACCTTC. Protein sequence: CASTPTLQGGYGYTF.

Here the CDR3 reads CASSPSIGRSYEQYF. The CDR3 coding sequence is TGTGCCAGCTCACCCTCTATTGGCCGCTCCTACGAGCAGTACTTC. The rearrangement links TRBV18 to TRBJ2-5; D gene ambiguous. The assigned J gene may be wrong: the sequence end matches TRBJ2-7 better. CDR1 KGHSH and CDR2 LQKENI come from the germline V gene. This CDR3 region has 15 residues.

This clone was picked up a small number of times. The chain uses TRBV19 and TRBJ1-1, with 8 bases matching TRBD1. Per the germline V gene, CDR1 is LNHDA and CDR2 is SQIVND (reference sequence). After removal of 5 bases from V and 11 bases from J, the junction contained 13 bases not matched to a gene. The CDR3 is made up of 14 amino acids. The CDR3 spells CASSANRDRREAFF. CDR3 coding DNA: TGTGCCAGTAGTGCAAACCGGGACAGGAGGGAGGCTTTCTTT.

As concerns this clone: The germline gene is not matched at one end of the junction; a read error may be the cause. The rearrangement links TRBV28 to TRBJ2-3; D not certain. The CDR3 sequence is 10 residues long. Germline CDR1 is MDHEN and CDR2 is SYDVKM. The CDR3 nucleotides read TGTGCCAGCAGTTTACGTAGCTTGCATTTT. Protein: CASSLRSLHF.

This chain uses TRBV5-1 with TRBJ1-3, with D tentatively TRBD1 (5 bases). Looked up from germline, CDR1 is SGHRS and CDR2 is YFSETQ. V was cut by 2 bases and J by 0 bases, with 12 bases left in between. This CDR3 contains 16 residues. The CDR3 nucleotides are TGCGCCAGCAGCTTAGGGGCGACGGACTCTGGAAACACCATATATTTT. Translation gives CASSLGATDSGNTIYF.

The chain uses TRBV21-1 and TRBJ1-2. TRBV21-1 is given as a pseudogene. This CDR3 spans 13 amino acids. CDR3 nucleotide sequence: TGTGCCAGCAGTACCGTGGCCGGGACGGGCAACACCTTC. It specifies CASSTVAGTGNTF.

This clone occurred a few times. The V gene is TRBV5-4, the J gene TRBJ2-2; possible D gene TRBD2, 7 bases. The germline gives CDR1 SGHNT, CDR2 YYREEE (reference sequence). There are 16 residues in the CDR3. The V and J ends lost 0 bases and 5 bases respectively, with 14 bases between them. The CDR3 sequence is CASSLGLRGGTGELFF. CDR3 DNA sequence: TGTGCCAGCAGCTTGGGGCTCAGGGGAGGGACCGGGGAGCTGTTTTTT. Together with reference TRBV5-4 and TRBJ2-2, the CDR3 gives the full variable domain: ETGVTQSPTHLIKTRGQQVTLRCSSQSGHNTVSWYQQALGQGPQFIFQYYREEENGRGNFPPRFSGLQFPNYSSELNVNALELDDSALYLCASSLGLRGGTGELFFGEGSRLTVL.

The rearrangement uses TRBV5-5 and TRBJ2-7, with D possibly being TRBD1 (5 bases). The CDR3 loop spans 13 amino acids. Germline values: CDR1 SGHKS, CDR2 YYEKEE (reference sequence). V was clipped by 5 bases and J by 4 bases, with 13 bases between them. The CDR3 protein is CASRAWGEYEQYF. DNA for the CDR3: TGTGCCAGCAGAGCTTGGGGCGAGTACGAGCAGTACTTC.

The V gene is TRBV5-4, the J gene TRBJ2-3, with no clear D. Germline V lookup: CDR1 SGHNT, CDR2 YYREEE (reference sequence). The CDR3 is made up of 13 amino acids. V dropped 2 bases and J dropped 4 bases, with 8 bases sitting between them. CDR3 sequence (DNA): TGTGCCAGCAGCTTAAGCAGTGCAGATACGCAGTATTTT. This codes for CASSLSSADTQYF.

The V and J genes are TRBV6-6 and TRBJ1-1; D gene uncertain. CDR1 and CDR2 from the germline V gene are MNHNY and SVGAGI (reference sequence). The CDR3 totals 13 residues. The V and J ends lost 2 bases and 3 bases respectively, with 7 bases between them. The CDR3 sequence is CASSYKVDTEAFF. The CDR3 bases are TGTGCCAGCAGTTACAAGGTGGACACTGAAGCTTTCTTT.

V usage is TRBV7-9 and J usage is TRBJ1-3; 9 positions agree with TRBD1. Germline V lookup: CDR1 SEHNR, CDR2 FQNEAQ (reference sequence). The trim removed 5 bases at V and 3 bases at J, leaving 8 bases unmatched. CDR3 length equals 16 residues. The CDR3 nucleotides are TGTGCCAGCAGCGAACCGGGGACAGGGTTTGGAAACACCATATATTTT. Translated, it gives CASSEPGTGFGNTIYF. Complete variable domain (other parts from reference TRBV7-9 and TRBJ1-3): DTGVSQNPRHKITKRGQNVTFRCDPISEHNRLYWYRQTLGQGPEFLTYFQNEAQLEKSRLLSDRFSAERPKGSFSTLEIQRTEQGDSAMYLCASSEPGTGFGNTIYFGEGSWLTVV.

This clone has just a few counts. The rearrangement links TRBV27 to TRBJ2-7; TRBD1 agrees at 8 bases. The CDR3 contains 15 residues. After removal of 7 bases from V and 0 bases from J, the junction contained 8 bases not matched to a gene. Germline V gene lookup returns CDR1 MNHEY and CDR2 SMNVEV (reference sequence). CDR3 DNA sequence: TGTGCCAGCAAGGTAGGGCAGGGGGCCTCCTACGAGCAGTACTTC. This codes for CASKVGQGASYEQYF.

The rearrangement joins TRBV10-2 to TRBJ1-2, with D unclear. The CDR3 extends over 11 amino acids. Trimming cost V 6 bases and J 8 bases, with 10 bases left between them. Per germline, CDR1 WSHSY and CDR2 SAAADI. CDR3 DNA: TGCGCCAGCAGGAGGGAGGACGGCTACACCTTC. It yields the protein CASRREDGYTF.

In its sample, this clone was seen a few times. CDR3 sequence reads: CASSLGDGPGDEQYF. The DNA of the CDR3 is TGTGCCAGCAGCTTGGGAGACGGCCCTGGGGACGAGCAGTACTTC. V is TRBV5-6 and J is TRBJ2-7; D is ambiguous. V was pared by 0 bases and J by 5 bases, with 15 bases between. CDR3 length: 15 residues. From germline, CDR1 is SGHDT and CDR2 YYEEEE.

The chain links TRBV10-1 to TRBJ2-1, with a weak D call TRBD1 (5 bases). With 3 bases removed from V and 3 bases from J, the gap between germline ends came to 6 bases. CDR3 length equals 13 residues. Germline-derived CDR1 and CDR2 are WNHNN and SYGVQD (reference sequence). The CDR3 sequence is CASSDRDYNEQFF. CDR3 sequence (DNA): TGCGCCAGCAGTGACAGGGACTACAATGAGCAGTTCTTC.

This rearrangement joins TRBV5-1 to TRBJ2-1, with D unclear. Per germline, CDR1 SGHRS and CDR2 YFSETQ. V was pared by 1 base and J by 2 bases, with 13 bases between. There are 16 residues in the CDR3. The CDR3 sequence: CASSLYLGPPYNEQFF. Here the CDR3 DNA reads TGCGCCAGCAGCTTGTATTTGGGCCCCCCCTACAATGAGCAGTTCTTC.

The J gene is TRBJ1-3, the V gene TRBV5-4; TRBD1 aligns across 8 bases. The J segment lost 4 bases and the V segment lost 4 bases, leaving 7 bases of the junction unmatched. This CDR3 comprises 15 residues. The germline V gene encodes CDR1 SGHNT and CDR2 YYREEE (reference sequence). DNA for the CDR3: TGTGCCAGCAGCCGCCTGGACAGGGAGGGAAACACCATATATTTT. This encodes CASSRLDREGNTIYF. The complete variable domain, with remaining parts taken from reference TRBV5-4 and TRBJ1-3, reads ETGVTQSPTHLIKTRGQQVTLRCSSQSGHNTVSWYQQALGQGPQFIFQYYREEENGRGNFPPRFSGLQFPNYSSELNVNALELDDSALYLCASSRLDREGNTIYFGEGSWLTVV.

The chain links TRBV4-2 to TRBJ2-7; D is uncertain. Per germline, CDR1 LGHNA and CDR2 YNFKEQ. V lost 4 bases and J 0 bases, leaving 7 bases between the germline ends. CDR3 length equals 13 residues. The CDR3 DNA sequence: TGTGCCAGCAGCCCCCCGGACTCCTACGAGCAGTACTTC. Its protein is CASSPPDSYEQYF.

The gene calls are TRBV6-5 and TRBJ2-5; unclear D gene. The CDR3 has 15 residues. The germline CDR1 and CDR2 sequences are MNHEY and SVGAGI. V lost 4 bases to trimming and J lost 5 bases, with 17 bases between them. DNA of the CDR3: TGTGCCAGCAGTTCCCGGGTAGCCACTATGGAGACCCAGTACTTC. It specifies CASSSRVATMETQYF.